The sequence of this T cell receptor beta chain was determined in a study of T cell changes during pregnancy in multiple sclerosis. The repertoire was sequenced with immunoSEQ multiplex PCR; TCRdb's copy has only in-frame clones and lacks some. The data contain 45,000 to 50,000 clones, approximately 90% of them singletons. The source is a female donor in good health, enrolled as a control in a pregnancy study. This specimen consisted of CD4+ T cells from peripheral blood mononuclear cells, obtained in the second trimester of pregnancy.

Here the CDR3 reads CATSRAGQGGQPQHF. CDR3 nucleotide sequence: TGTGCCACCAGCAGAGCCGGGCAGGGTGGTCAGCCCCAGCATTTT. This sequence joins TRBV15 and TRBJ1-5, with TRBD1 as a possible D gene (5 bases). The V end lost 1 base, the J end lost 6 bases, and 13 bases lay between the germline ends. This CDR3 has 15 amino acids. The germline gives CDR1 LNHNV, CDR2 YYDKDF (reference sequence).